One sample yielded the 6 T cell receptor beta chains listed below, sequenced in a study of T cell responses to AZD1222 COVID-19 vaccine. Clones were read by immunoSEQ multiplex PCR, and TCRdb kept only the in-frame ones, dropping some. The sample holds about 160,000 clones, roughly nine tenths seen once. The specimen comprised peripheral blood, sampled on day 0 of AZD1222 vaccination. The origin of the receptors is an adult in good health.

The chain employs TRBV6-5 and TRBJ1-5; D might be TRBD1 (6 bases). CDR3 length: 15 residues. The germline V gene encodes CDR1 MNHEY and CDR2 SVGAGI. V was trimmed by 7 bases and J by 4 bases, leaving 17 bases between them. This CDR3 reads CASKGGFRGNQPQHF. CDR3 nucleotide sequence: TGTGCCAGCAAGGGGGGATTTCGAGGGAATCAGCCCCAGCATTTT.

This chain links TRBV11-1 with TRBJ2-1; no clear D gene. The CDR3 is 11 amino acids. Germline V gives CDR1 SGHAT, CDR2 FQDESV (reference sequence). V was clipped by 1 base and J by 8 bases, with 3 bases between them. The CDR3 sequence: CASSLEDEQFF. Written as DNA, the CDR3 is TGTGCCAGCAGCTTAGAGGATGAGCAGTTCTTC.

The V gene is TRBV19, the J gene TRBJ1-1; D possibly corresponds to TRBD1 (5 bases). Trimming removed 7 bases from V and 8 bases from J, with 11 bases in between. This CDR3 region has 11 residues. Germline V gene lookup returns CDR1 LNHDA and CDR2 SQIVND (reference sequence). The chain's CDR3 is CASIGRGEAFF. The CDR3, as DNA: TGTGCCAGTATTGGTCGGGGCGAAGCTTTCTTT.

This chain links TRBV7-2 with TRBJ2-2, with a tentative D call TRBD1 (5 bases). The CDR3 spans 15 residues. Germline V gene sequence: CDR1 SGHTA, CDR2 FQGNSA. V was cut by 4 bases and J by 4 bases, with 13 bases left in between. Here the CDR3 DNA reads TGTGCCAGCAGCTGGACACCAGTAATCACCGGGGAGCTGTTTTTT. Encoded protein: CASSWTPVITGELFF.

The CDR3 bases are TGTGCCAGCTCATGGGGTCGGACGGCTTACAATGAGCAGTTCTTC. This translates into CASSWGRTAYNEQFF. J is TRBJ2-1 and V is TRBV2; no clear D. CDR1 is SNHLY and CDR2 is FYNNEI in the germline V gene. Trimming removed 8 bases at V and 4 bases at J, with 18 bases between. This CDR3 spans 15 amino acids. Filled out from reference TRBV2 and TRBJ2-1, the complete variable domain reads EPEVTQTPSHQVTQMGQEVILRCVPISNHLYFYWYRQILGQKVEFLVSFYNNEISEKSEIFDDQFSVERPDGSNFTLKIRSTKLEDSAMYFCASSWGRTAYNEQFFGPGTRLTVL.

The J gene is TRBJ2-1, the V gene TRBV12-5; tentatively, D is TRBD1 or TRBD2 (5 bases each). Trimming pared 6 bases from V and 7 bases from J, leaving 22 bases between. Germline V lookup: CDR1 LGHNT, CDR2 FRNRAP. This CDR3 is built from 16 residues. CDR3 residues: CASGQGVGIGRNEQFF. In DNA, the CDR3 is TGTGCTAGTGGGCAAGGGGTCGGGATCGGAAGAAATGAGCAGTTCTTC.